This T cell receptor beta chain was obtained from a study of T cells expressing NK-cell markers. Germline CDR1 and CDR2: SGHRS and YFSETQ. CDR3 length equals 13 residues. Scientists made TCR beta cDNA using 5'RACE template switching with UMIs. TCRdb re-called the 5' RACE reads, yielding one record per CDR3 amino acid sequence without DNA. The sample's table shows about 390,000 distinct CDR3 sequences. Input material: blood T cells: a sorted CD56 or NKG2C T cell subset, CD4+ or CD8+ T cells, or bulk PBMC T cells (not recorded which). The chain combines TRBV5-1 with TRBJ2-5. The TCR was taken from a woman in her 50s in good health. The CDR3 is CASSFGVQETQYF.